The clone carrying this T cell receptor (beta chain) has a single count. This sample stems from a study of technical replicates of blood from a handful of donors. Clones were read by immunoSEQ multiplex PCR, and TCRdb kept only the in-frame ones, dropping some. Of 74,000 or so clones detected, 90% to 97% appear once; the ten largest clones hold around 0.2%. The germline V and J ends were trimmed by 7 bases and 3 bases, with 12 bases remaining between them. The CDR3 is made up of 12 amino acids. In germline, CDR1 is SQVTM, CDR2 ANQGSEA. Specimen: T cells isolated from PBMCs. The rearrangement joins TRBV29-1 to TRBJ2-5; D perhaps matches TRBD2 (6 bases). This receptor was identified in a human donor in good health. CDR3 DNA sequence: TGCAGCGCACCTTGGGGGGAAGAGACCCAGTACTTC. Translation: CSAPWGEETQYF.